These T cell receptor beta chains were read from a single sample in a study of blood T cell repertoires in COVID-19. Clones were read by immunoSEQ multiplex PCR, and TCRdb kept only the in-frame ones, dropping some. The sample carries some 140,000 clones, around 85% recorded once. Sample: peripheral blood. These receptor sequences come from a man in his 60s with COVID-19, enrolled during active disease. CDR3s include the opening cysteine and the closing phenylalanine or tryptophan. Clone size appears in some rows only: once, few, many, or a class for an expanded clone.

CASSSSSGGVTETQYF,TRBV11-2,.
CASGLVRTLGTGLNTEAFF,TRBV12-5,.
CASSGRDPNADTQYF,TRBV4-2,.
CASSEAGGNTEAFF,TRBV6-1,.
CASSIDRVSQPQHF,TRBV5-5,.
CASSQTGGSGANVLTF,TRBV4-3,many
CASSLAPSGRFDEQFF,TRBV5-1,.
CASSHLGEGEKLFF,TRBV3-1/TRBV3-2,.
CSASGDYGYTF,TRBV20-1,once
CASSGSGGSSYNEQFF,TRBV11-3,.
CASSIGTVNQPQHF,TRBV19,.